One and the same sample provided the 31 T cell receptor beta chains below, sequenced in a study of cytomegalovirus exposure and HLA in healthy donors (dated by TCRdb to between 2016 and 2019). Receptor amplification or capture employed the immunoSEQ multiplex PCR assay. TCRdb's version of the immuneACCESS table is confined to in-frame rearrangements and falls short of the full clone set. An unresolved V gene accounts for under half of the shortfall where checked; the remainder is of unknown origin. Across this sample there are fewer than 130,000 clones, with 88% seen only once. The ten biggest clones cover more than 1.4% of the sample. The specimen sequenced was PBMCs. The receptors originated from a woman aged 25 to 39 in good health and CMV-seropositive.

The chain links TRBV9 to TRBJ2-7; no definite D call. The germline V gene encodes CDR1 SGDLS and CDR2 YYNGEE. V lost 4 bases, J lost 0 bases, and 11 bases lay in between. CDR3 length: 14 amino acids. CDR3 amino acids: CASSPLSHSYEQYF. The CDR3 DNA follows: TGTGCCAGCAGCCCCCTGAGCCACTCCTACGAGCAGTACTTC.

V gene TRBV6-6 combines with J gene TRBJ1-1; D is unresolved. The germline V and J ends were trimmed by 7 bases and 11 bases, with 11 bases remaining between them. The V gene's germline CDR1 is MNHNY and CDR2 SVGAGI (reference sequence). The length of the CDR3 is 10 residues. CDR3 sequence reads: CASTGSEAFF. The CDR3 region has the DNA TGTGCCAGCACTGGTAGCGAGGCTTTCTTT.

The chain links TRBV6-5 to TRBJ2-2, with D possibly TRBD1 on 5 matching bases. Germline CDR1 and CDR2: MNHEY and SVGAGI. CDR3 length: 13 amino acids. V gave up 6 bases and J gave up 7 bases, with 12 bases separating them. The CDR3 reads CASRGRLIGELFF. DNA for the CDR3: TGTGCCAGCAGGGGGCGCCTGATCGGGGAGCTGTTTTTT.

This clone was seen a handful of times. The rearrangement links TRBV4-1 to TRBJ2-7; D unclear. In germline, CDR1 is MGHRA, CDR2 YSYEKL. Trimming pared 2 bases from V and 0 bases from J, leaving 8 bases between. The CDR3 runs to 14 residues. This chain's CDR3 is CASSQRSSSYEQYF. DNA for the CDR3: TGCGCCAGCAGCCAACGTTCCAGCTCCTACGAGCAGTACTTC.

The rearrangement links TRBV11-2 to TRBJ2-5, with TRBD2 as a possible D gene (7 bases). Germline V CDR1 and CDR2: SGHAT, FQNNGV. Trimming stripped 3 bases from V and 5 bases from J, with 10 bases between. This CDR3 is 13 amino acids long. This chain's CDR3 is CASSFGGAETQYF. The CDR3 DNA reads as TGTGCCAGCAGCTTTGGGGGGGCGGAGACCCAGTACTTC.

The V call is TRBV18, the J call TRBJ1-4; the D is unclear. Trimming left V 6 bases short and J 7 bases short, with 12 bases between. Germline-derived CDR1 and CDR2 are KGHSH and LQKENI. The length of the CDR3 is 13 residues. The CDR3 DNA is TGTGCCAGCTCCCGGGAGGTTATTGAAAAACTGTTTTTT. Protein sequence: CASSREVIEKLFF.

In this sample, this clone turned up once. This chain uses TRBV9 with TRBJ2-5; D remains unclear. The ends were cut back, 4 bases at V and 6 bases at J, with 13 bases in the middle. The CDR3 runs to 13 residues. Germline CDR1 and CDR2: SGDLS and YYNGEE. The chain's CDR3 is CASSPDPQQTQYF. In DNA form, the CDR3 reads TGTGCCAGCAGCCCGGATCCACAGCAGACCCAGTACTTC.

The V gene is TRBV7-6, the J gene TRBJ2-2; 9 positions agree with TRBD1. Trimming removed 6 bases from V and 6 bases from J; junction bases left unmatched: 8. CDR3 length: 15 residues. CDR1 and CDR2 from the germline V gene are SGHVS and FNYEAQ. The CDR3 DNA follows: TGTGCCAGCAGAAGGGGACAGGGAGGTCCCGGGGAGCTGTTTTTT. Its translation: CASRRGQGGPGELFF. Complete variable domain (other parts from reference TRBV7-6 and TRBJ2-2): GAGVSQSPRYKVTKRGQDVALRCDPISGHVSLYWYRQALGQGPEFLTYFNYEAQQDKSGLPNDRFSAERPEGSISTLTIQRTEQRDSAMYRCASRRGQGGPGELFFGEGSRLTVL.

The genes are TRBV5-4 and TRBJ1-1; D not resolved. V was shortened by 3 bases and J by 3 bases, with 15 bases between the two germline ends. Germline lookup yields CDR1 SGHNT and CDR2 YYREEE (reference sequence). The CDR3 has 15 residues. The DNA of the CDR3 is TGTGCCAGCAGCTCCTACGACACCGGGGACACTGAAGCTTTCTTT. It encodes CASSSYDTGDTEAFF.

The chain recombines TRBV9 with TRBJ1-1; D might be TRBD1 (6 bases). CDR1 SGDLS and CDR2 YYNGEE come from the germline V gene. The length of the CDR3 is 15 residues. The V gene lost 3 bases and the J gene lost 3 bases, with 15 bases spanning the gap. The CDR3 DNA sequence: TGTGCCAGCAGCGCCACAGGGTCCGCGGACACTGAAGCTTTCTTT. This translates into CASSATGSADTEAFF.

For the CDR3, the DNA is TGTGCCAGCAGTTTTATCGGCCTACAGGGGCTCAATGAAAAACTGTTTTTT. It yields the protein CASSFIGLQGLNEKLFF. This rearrangement joins TRBV27 to TRBJ1-4; TRBD1 matches at 7 bases. This CDR3 region has 17 residues. Per germline, CDR1 MNHEY and CDR2 SMNVEV (reference sequence). With V trimmed by 3 bases and J by 5 bases, 12 bases remained unmatched.

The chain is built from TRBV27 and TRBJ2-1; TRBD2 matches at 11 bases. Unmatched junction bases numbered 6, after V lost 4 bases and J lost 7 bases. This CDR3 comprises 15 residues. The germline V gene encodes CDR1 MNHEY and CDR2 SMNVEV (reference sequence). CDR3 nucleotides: TGTGCCAGCAGTTCTACTAGCGGGAGAAGAAATGAGCAGTTCTTC. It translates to CASSSTSGRRNEQFF.

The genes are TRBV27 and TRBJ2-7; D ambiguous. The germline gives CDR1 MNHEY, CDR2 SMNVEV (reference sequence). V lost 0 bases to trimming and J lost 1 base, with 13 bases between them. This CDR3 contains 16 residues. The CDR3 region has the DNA TGTGCCAGCAGTTTATCCTCCGGTCACTTATCCTACGAGCAGTACTTC. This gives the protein CASSLSSGHLSYEQYF.

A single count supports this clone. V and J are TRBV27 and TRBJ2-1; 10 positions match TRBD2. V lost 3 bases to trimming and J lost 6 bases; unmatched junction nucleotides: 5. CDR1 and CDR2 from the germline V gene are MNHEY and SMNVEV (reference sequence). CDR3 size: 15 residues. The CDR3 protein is CASSFRASGGNEQFF. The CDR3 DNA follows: TGTGCCAGCAGTTTCAGGGCTAGCGGGGGCAATGAGCAGTTCTTC.

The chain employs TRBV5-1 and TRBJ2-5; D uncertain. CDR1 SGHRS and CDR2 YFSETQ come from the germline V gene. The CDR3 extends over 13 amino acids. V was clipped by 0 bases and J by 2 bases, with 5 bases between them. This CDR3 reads CASSLGIQETQYF. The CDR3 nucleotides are TGCGCCAGCAGCTTGGGTATTCAAGAGACCCAGTACTTC.

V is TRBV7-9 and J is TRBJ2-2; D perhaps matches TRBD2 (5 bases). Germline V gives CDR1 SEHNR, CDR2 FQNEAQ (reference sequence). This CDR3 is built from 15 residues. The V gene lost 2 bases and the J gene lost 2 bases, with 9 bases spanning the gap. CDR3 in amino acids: CASSLIATNTGELFF. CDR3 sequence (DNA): TGTGCCAGCAGCTTAATAGCGACTAACACCGGGGAGCTGTTTTTT.

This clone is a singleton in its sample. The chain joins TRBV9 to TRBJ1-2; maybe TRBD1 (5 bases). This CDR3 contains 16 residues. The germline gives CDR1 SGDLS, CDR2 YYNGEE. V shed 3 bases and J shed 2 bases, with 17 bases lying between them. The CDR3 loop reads CASSGSTLTVNYGYTF. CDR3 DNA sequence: TGTGCCAGCAGCGGGAGTACCCTGACAGTAAACTATGGCTACACCTTC.

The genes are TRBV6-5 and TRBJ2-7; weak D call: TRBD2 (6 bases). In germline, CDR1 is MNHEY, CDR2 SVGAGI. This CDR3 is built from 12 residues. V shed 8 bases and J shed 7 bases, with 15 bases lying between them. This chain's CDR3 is CASRRAESEQYF. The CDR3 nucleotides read TGTGCCAGCCGGAGGGCAGAGAGTGAGCAGTACTTC.

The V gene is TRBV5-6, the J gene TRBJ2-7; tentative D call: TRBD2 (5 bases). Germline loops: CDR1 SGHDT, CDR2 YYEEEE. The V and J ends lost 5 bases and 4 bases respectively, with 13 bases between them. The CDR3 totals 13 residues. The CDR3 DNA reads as TGTGCCAGCAGTGCGGGCCCCAAATACGAGCAGTACTTC. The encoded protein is CASSAGPKYEQYF.

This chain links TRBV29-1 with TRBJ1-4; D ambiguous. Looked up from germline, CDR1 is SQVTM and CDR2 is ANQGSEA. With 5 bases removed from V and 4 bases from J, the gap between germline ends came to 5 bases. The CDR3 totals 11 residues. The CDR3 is CSVIINEKLFF. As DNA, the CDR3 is TGCAGCGTTATAATTAATGAAAAACTGTTTTTT.

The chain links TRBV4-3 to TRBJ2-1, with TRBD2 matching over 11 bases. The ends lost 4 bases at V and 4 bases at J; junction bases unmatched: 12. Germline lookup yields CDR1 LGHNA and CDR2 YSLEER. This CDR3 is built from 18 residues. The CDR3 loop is CASSLTSGIPSDYNEQFF. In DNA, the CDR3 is TGCGCCAGCAGCCTGACTAGCGGGATTCCGAGTGATTACAATGAGCAGTTCTTC.

In nucleotides, the CDR3 is TGTGCCACCAGCCTTACGGGGACATACAATGAGCAGTTCTTC. As protein: CATSLTGTYNEQFF. The gene calls are TRBV15 and TRBJ2-1; TRBD1 is a possible D gene (6 bases). CDR3 length equals 14 residues. V was shortened by 5 bases and J by 4 bases, with 12 bases between the two germline ends. Looked up from germline, CDR1 is LNHNV and CDR2 is YYDKDF (reference sequence).

The CDR3 reads CASSVGKVMGHPGNTIYF. Written as DNA, the CDR3 is TGTGCCAGCAGCGTAGGTAAGGTCATGGGACACCCTGGAAACACCATATATTTT. The genes are TRBV9 and TRBJ1-3, with D possibly TRBD1 on 6 matching bases. CDR3 length equals 18 residues. Trimming removed 0 bases at V and 2 bases at J, with 18 bases between. CDR1 is SGDLS and CDR2 is YYNGEE in the germline V gene.

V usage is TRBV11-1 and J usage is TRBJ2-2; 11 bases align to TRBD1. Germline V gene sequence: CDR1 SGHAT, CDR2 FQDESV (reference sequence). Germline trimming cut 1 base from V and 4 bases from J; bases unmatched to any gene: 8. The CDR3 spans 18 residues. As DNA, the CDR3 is TGTGCCAGCAGCTTAGGGGGAAGGACAGGGGGCTTCACCGGGGAGCTGTTTTTT. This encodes CASSLGGRTGGFTGELFF. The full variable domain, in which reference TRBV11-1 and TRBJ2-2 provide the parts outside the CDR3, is EAEVAQSPRYKITEKSQAVAFWCDPISGHATLYWYRQILGQGPELLVQFQDESVVDDSQLPKDRFSAERLKGVDSTLKIQPAELGDSAMYLCASSLGGRTGGFTGELFFGEGSRLTVL.

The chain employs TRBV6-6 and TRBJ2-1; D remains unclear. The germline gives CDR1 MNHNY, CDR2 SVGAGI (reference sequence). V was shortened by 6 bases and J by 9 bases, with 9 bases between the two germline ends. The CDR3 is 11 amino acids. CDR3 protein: CASSWASEQFF. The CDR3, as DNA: TGTGCCAGCAGCTGGGCGTCTGAGCAGTTCTTC.

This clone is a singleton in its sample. DNA for the CDR3: TGTGCCAGCAGCGCAATACAGGGGGTTGGTTCACCCCTCCACTTT. Residues: CASSAIQGVGSPLHF. V usage is TRBV7-2 and J usage is TRBJ1-6; 8 positions match TRBD1. The CDR3 loop spans 15 amino acids. The V gene's germline CDR1 is SGHTA and CDR2 FQGNSA. Trimming took 5 bases from V and 9 from J; bases not matched to a gene: 9.

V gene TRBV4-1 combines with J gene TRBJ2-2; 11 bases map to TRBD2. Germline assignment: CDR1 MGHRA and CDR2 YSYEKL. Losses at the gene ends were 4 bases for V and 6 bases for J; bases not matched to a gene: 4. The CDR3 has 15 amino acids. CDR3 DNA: TGCGCCAGCAGCCTTAGCGGGAGGGGGGCCGGGGAGCTGTTTTTT. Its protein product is CASSLSGRGAGELFF.

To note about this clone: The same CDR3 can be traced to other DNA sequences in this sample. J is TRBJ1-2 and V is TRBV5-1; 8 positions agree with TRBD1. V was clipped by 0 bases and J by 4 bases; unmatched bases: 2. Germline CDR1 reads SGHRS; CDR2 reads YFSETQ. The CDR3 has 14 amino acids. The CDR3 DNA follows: TGCGCCAGCAGCTTGGGGCAGGGGGCCTATGGCTACACCTTC. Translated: CASSLGQGAYGYTF. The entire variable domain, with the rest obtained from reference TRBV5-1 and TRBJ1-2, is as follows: KAGVTQTPRYLIKTRGQQVTLSCSPISGHRSVSWYQQTPGQGLQFLFEYFSETQRNKGNFPGRFSGRQFSNSRSEMNVSTLELGDSALYLCASSLGQGAYGYTFGSGTRLTVV.

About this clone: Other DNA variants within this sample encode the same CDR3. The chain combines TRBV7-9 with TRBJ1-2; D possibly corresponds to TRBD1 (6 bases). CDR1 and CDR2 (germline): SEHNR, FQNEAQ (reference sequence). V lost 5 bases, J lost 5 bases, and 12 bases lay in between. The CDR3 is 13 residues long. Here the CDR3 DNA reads TGTGCCAGCAGCCTACAGGGAGGGTATGGCTACACCTTC. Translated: CASSLQGGYGYTF. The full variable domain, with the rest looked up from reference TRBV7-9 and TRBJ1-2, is DTGVSQNPRHKITKRGQNVTFRCDPISEHNRLYWYRQTLGQGPEFLTYFQNEAQLEKSRLLSDRFSAERPKGSFSTLEIQRTEQGDSAMYLCASSLQGGYGYTFGSGTRLTVV.

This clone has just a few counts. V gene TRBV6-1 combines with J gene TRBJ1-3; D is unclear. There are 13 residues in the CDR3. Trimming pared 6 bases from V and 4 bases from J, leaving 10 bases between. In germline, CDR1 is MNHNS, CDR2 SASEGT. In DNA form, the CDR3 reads TGTGCCAGCAGCGAGATTTTCGGAAACACCATATATTTT. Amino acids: CASSEIFGNTIYF.

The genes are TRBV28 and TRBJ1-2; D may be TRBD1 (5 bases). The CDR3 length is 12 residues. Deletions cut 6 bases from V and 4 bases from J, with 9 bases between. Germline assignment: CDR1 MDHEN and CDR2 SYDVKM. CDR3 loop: CASSGQGYGYTF. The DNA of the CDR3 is TGTGCCAGCAGCGGTCAGGGCTATGGCTACACCTTC.